The 11 T cell receptor beta chains below all came from one sample that was sequenced in a study of beta chain features in type 1 diabetes. These receptors have no known antigen. Findings and caveats of the study: Among patients with Type 1 diabetes, TCRB CDR3s were moderately but significantly shorter in every one of the four CD4+ subsets.

Isolated RNA was reverse transcribed in full, so expressed TCRB transcripts were sequenced. TCRdb's table, derived via immunoSEQ multiplex PCR, lists solely in-frame clones and lacks some. This sample has some 350,000 clones, with around 10% found just once. Specimen: central memory CD4+ T cells from blood. These receptors were obtained from a man between 25 and 39 years old with type 1 diabetes.

The V and J genes are TRBV7-2 and TRBJ2-1; TRBD2 aligns across 11 bases. The CDR3 covers 16 residues. The V and J ends lost 5 bases and 4 bases, in that order; junction bases with no gene match: 7. Germline V gene data show CDR1 as SGHTA and CDR2 as FQGNSA. The CDR3 spells CASSQPGTSGYNEQFF. The CDR3 coding sequence is TGTGCCAGCAGCCAACCCGGGACTAGCGGATACAATGAGCAGTTCTTC.

This clone occurred many times. The chain employs TRBV23-1 and TRBJ2-1; D remains unclear. TRBV23-1 qualifies as an ORF whose function is uncertain. With 6 bases removed from V and 5 bases from J, the gap between germline ends came to 5 bases. The CDR3 is 11 residues long. CDR3 loop: CASRNDNEQFF. CDR3 sequence (DNA): TGCGCCAGCAGAAATGACAATGAGCAGTTCTTC.

This clone was found many times. The chain is built from TRBV14 and TRBJ1-1; D is possibly TRBD1 (5 bases). CDR1 SGHDN and CDR2 FVKESK come from the germline V gene. The CDR3 spans 14 residues. V was clipped by 8 bases and J by 1 base, with 14 bases between them. This CDR3 reads CASRRRGENTEAFF. For the CDR3, the DNA is TGTGCCAGCCGCCGTCGGGGGGAGAACACTGAAGCTTTCTTT.

A few counts support this clone. The CDR3: CASSYWTLRNQPQHF. CDR3 nucleotides: TGTGCCAGCAGCTACTGGACCTTACGGAATCAGCCCCAGCATTTT. This chain uses TRBV21-1 with TRBJ1-5. TRBV21-1 is shown as a pseudogene. This CDR3 contains 15 residues.

In this sample, this clone turned up a few times. This sequence joins TRBV28 and TRBJ1-2; D uncertain. CDR3 length: 13 amino acids. The V end lost 8 bases, the J end lost 2 bases, and 12 bases lay between the germline ends. CDR1 is MDHEN, CDR2 SYDVKM, per germline. The CDR3 nucleotides are TGTGCCAGCGGAACCGTACAGAACTATGGCTACACCTTC. Protein product: CASGTVQNYGYTF.

In this sample, this clone turned up a few times. The V and J genes are TRBV28 and TRBJ2-2, with 7 bases that match TRBD1. The V gene's germline CDR1 is MDHEN and CDR2 SYDVKM. The trim removed 5 bases at V and 6 bases at J, leaving 12 bases unmatched. The CDR3 sequence is 16 residues long. CDR3 bases: TGTGCCAGCAGTCGCCCGGGACAGCTTAGCGCCGGGGAGCTGTTTTTT. It specifies CASSRPGQLSAGELFF.

This chain links TRBV12-2 with TRBJ2-1; TRBD2 is the table's D call, not checked against the DNA. TRBV12-2 is assigned pseudogene status. This CDR3 spans 17 amino acids. The CDR3 sequence is CASRLAGGLAGLNEQFF. The CDR3 DNA is TGTGCAAGTCGCTTAGCCGGGGGACTAGCGGGACTCAATGAGCAGTTCTTC.

This clone was seen more than once but under ten times. The rearrangement joins TRBV5-1 to TRBJ2-7; D may be TRBD2 (5 bases). Trimming took off 4 bases at V and 2 bases at J, with 16 bases between the two ends. Germline V gives CDR1 SGHRS, CDR2 YFSETQ. This CDR3 contains 15 residues. The chain's CDR3 is CASSITGLETYEQYF. DNA for the CDR3: TGCGCCAGCAGCATTACCGGACTCGAAACCTACGAGCAGTACTTC.

This clone was picked up one time. The chain employs TRBV6-5 and TRBJ1-2; TRBD1 matches 7 bases. This CDR3 is built from 15 residues. CDR1 MNHEY and CDR2 SVGAGI come from the germline V gene. The trim removed 6 bases at V and 4 bases at J, leaving 11 bases unmatched. This CDR3 reads CASRANRGYVYGYTF. CDR3 coding DNA: TGTGCCAGCAGGGCAAACAGGGGTTACGTCTATGGCTACACCTTC.

Notes on this clone: Additional DNA sequences in this sample encode the identical CDR3. The genes are TRBV6-1 and TRBJ2-2; the match to TRBD1 covers 7 bases. The trim removed 1 base at V and 4 bases at J, leaving 6 bases unmatched. The CDR3 length is 16 residues. Germline assignment: CDR1 MNHNS and CDR2 SASEGT. CDR3 sequence reads: CASSEGVTGATGELFF. In DNA form, the CDR3 reads TGTGCCAGCAGTGAAGGAGTAACAGGGGCCACCGGGGAGCTGTTTTTT.

The V gene is TRBV19, the J gene TRBJ2-3; D may be TRBD1 (6 bases). Trimming pared 9 bases from V and 0 bases from J, leaving 13 bases between. The CDR3 runs 14 residues. The germline V gene encodes CDR1 LNHDA and CDR2 SQIVND (reference sequence). As DNA, the CDR3 is TGTGCCAGCCATGACAGGACTAGCACAGATACGCAGTATTTT. This gives the protein CASHDRTSTDTQYF.